The rows below give T cell receptor beta chains drawn from one sample of a study of T cell repertoires in cytomegalovirus infection. One entry per CDR3 protein, called by TCRdb with MiXCR from the reads. Among around 630,000 distinct CDR3 sequences listed, less than 25% were seen once. Sequences were obtained from CD8+ T cells from PBMCs. The origin of the receptors is a human donor in good health (CMV status not recorded). Some clones in this sample may be carry-over from other donors' samples. The conserved cysteine and the conserved F or W are not part of the CDR3 here. Each record gives: V gene, J gene, CDR3 protein.

v_gene: TRBV15
j_gene: TRBJ2-7
CDR3aa: ATSRTGTGNEQY

v_gene: TRBV11-1
j_gene: TRBJ2-1
CDR3aa: ASSLGGGFHNEQF

v_gene: TRBV11-2
j_gene: TRBJ2-5
CDR3aa: ASSLDPGQTQY

v_gene: TRBV20-1
j_gene: TRBJ2-3
CDR3aa: SARVYGQVHGDTQY

v_gene: TRBV5-6
j_gene: TRBJ1-5
CDR3aa: ASSLGTAWPQH

v_gene: TRBV7-3
j_gene: TRBJ1-1
CDR3aa: ASSQTWNTEAF

v_gene: TRBV28
j_gene: TRBJ1-6
CDR3aa: ASSIRQGADLDSPPH

v_gene: TRBV5-5
j_gene: TRBJ2-2
CDR3aa: ASSSLRRTPGSCF

v_gene: TRBV14
j_gene: TRBJ1-2
CDR3aa: ASSQETGWGYGYT

v_gene: TRBV20-1
j_gene: TRBJ2-7
CDR3aa: SAREAGGALYEQY

v_gene: TRBV7-3
j_gene: TRBJ1-5
CDR3aa: ASSWAREAKYSNQPQH

v_gene: TRBV4-3
j_gene: TRBJ2-6
CDR3aa: TSGNPGSGANVLT

v_gene: TRBV5-1
j_gene: TRBJ2-1
CDR3aa: ASSRDRGEFTSYNEQF

v_gene: TRBV3-1
j_gene: TRBJ2-1
CDR3aa: ASSPRGGLFNEQF

v_gene: TRBV28
j_gene: TRBJ1-1
CDR3aa: ASSLTGVGTEAF

v_gene: TRBV27
j_gene: TRBJ2-7
CDR3aa: ASSLDPVDYEQY

v_gene: TRBV7-9
j_gene: TRBJ2-1
CDR3aa: ASSHQGGWIGEQF

v_gene: TRBV7-8
j_gene: TRBJ2-5
CDR3aa: ASSLAFSLEAETQY

v_gene: TRBV10-3
j_gene: TRBJ2-7
CDR3aa: AITLDRDSYEQY

v_gene: TRBV7-9
j_gene: TRBJ2-7
CDR3aa: ASSLNSGARSYEQY

v_gene: TRBV12-3/TRBV12-4
j_gene: TRBJ1-4
CDR3aa: ASNTKDSYEKLF

v_gene: TRBV5-5
j_gene: TRBJ2-4
CDR3aa: ASSPGTSVNIQY

v_gene: TRBV20-1
j_gene: TRBJ1-2
CDR3aa: SARDDRANYGYT

v_gene: TRBV28
j_gene: TRBJ2-4
CDR3aa: ASSWTSEGIQY

v_gene: TRBV7-9
j_gene: TRBJ1-4
CDR3aa: ASTGRINEKLF